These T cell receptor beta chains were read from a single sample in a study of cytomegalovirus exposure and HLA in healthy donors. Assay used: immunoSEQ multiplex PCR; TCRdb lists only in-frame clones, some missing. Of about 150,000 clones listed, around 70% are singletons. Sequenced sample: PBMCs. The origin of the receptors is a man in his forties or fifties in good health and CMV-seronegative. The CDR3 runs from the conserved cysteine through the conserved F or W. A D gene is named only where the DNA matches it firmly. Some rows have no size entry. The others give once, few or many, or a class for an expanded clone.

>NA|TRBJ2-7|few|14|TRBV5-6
TGTGCCAGCAGCTTGGGTGGCTCCGTCTACGAGCAGTACTTC
CASSLGGSVYEQYF
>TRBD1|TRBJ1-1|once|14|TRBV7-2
TGTGCCAGCAGCTACGACAGGGTAAAAACTGAAGCTTTCTTT
CASSYDRVKTEAFF
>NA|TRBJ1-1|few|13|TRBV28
TGTGCCAGCAGTTTAGGCGGCGGCACTGAAGCTTTCTTT
CASSLGGGTEAFF
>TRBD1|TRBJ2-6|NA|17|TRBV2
TGTGCCAGCAGACCGGGACAGGCAATCTCTGGGGCCAACGTCCTGACTTTC
CASRPGQAISGANVLTF
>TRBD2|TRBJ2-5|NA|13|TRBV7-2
TGTGCCAGCCGGGAGGGGCCAGAAGAGACCCAGTACTTC
CASREGPEETQYF
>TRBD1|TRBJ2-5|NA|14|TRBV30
TGTGCCTGGAGAGGACAGGGTTGGCAAGAGACCCAGTACTTC
CAWRGQGWQETQYF
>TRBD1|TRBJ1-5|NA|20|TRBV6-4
TGTGCCAGCAGTGACTACCGGGACAGGGGGCCCTGGGATAGCAATCAGCCCCAGCATTTT
CASSDYRDRGPWDSNQPQHF
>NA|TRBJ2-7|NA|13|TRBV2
TGTGCCAGCAAGGCGACAGTGTCCTACGAGCAGTACTTC
CASKATVSYEQYF
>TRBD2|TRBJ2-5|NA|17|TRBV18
TGTGCCAGCTCACCCGTCGACCGGGGGGTCTCCCAAGAGACCCAGTACTTC
CASSPVDRGVSQETQYF
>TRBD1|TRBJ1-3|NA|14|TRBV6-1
TGTGCCAGCAGTACCCAGGGGGCTGGAAACACCATATATTTT
CASSTQGAGNTIYF
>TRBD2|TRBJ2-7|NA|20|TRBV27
TGTGCCAGCAGTACCCCAGCCGGGACTAGCGGGAGGGCAGGCTCCTACGAGCAGTACTTC
CASSTPAGTSGRAGSYEQYF
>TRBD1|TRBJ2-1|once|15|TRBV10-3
TGTGCCATCAGTGTGGCAGGGGGCTCCTACAATGAGCAGTTCTTC
CAISVAGGSYNEQFF
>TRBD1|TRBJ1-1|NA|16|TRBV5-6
TGTGCCAGCAGCCTAGGGACAGGGTGGGAGAACACTGAAGCTTTCTTT
CASSLGTGWENTEAFF
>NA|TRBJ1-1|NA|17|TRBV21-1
TGTGCCAGCTTCTTGGGGGACAGGGTGGCTTTGAACACTGAAGCTTTCTTT
CASFLGDRVALNTEAFF
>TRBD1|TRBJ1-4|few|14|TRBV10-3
TGTGCCATCAGTCAAGACAGGGCTAATGAAAAACTGTTTTTT
CAISQDRANEKLFF
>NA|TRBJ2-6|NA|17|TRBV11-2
TGTGCCAGCAGAGGAAGTGGTAGGGGTGGTGGGGCCAACGTCCTGACTTTC
CASRGSGRGGGANVLTF
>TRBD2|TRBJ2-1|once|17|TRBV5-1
TGCGCCAGCAGCTTGGGACTAGCGGGGGGGATCCCGAATGAGCAGTTCTTC
CASSLGLAGGIPNEQFF
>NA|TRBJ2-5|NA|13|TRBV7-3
TGTGCCAGCAGCTTAAACAGTCAAGAGACCCAGTACTTC
CASSLNSQETQYF
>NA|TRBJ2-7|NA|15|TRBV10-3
TGTGCCATCAGTGAGTCGAGGACAGCAGCCTACGAGCAGTACTTC
CAISESRTAAYEQYF
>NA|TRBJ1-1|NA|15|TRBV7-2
TGTGCCAGCAGCTTCCAGGGTGGTTGGAACACTGAAGCTTTCTTT
CASSFQGGWNTEAFF
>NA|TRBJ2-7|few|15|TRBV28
TGTGCCAGCAGTTTCCATGGGACTGTCCGCTACGAGCAGTACTTC
CASSFHGTVRYEQYF
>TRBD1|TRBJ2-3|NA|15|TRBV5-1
TGCGCCAGCAGCCCCCGGGACAGGGCCGGTGATACGCAGTATTTT
CASSPRDRAGDTQYF
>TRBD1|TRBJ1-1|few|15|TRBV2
TGTGCCAGCAGTGACTTCAGGGGGGCGGACACTGAAGCTTTCTTT
CASSDFRGADTEAFF
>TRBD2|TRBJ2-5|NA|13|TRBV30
TGTGCCTGGTCTAGCGGGATGAAGGAGACCCAGTACTTC
CAWSSGMKETQYF
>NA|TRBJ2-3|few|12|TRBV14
TGTGCCAGCAGCCATTACACAGATACGCAGTATTTT
CASSHYTDTQYF
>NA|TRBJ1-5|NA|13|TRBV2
TGTGCCAGCACCCTGGGAAACAGGCCCCCCCAGCATTTT
CASTLGNRPPQHF
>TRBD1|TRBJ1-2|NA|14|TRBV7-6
TGTGCCAGCAGCTTAGGAAGACAGGGGGCCAACTACACCTTC
CASSLGRQGANYTF
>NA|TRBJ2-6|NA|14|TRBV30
TGTGCCTGGAGCTGGAGGGCTGGGGCCAACGTCCTGACTTTC
CAWSWRAGANVLTF
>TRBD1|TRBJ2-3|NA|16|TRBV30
TGTGCCTGGACCATAGGGGGCAGGGGCGGCACAGATACGCAGTATTTT
CAWTIGGRGGTDTQYF
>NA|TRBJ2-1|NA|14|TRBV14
TGTGCCAGCAGCCTCAGAGCGGGTTACAATGAGCAGTTCTTC
CASSLRAGYNEQFF
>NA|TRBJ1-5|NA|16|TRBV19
TGTGCCAGTAGTATGCTGCCAGGTCGGAGCAATCAGCCCCAGCATTTT
CASSMLPGRSNQPQHF
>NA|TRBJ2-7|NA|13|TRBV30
TGTGCCTGGAGCCTGAATGGGCTGGGCGAGCAGTACTTC
CAWSLNGLGEQYF
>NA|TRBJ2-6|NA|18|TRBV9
TGTGCCAGCAGCGTCAGCGGGACAGGCCGCTCTGGGGCCAACGTCCTGACTTTC
CASSVSGTGRSGANVLTF
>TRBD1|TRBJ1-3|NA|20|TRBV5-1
TGCGCCAGCAGCCCAGGGACAGGCCCACGTATCGGGCACTCTGGAAACACCATATATTTT
CASSPGTGPRIGHSGNTIYF
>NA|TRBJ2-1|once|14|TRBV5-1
TGCGCCAGCAGCTTGGGGTCCCAGGGCAATGAGCAGTTCTTC
CASSLGSQGNEQFF
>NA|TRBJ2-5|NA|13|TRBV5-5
TGTGCCAGCACCCCGAGACTTGGAGAGACCCAGTACTTC
CASTPRLGETQYF
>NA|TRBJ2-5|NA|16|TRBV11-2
TGTGCCAGCAGCTTAGATCGGACAGCGCCTCAAGAGACCCAGTACTTC
CASSLDRTAPQETQYF
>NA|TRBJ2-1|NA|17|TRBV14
TGTGCCAGCAGCCAAGCACGCGGGGTAAGCTCCTACAATGAGCAGTTCTTC
CASSQARGVSSYNEQFF
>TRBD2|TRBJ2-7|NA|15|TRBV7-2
TGTGCCAGCAGCGCTCAAGCGGGGGGAATCTACGAGCAGTACTTC
CASSAQAGGIYEQYF
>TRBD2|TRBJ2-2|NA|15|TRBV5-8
TGTGCCAGCAGCATGGGACTAGCGGACACCGGGGAGCTGTTTTTT
CASSMGLADTGELFF
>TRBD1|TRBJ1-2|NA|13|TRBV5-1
TGCGCCAGCAGCTTTGACAGGGGGCGCGGCTACACCTTC
CASSFDRGRGYTF
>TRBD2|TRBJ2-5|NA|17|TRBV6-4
TGTGCCAGCAGTCCCCACCGACCGATAGCGGGAGATGAGACCCAGTACTTC
CASSPHRPIAGDETQYF
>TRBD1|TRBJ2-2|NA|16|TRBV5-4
TGTGCCAGCAGCTTGGAGGGACAGGGAAGCACCGGGGAGCTGTTTTTT
CASSLEGQGSTGELFF
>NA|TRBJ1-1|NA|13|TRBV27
TGTGCCAGCAGTTTCTCGGGGAACACTGAAGCTTTCTTT
CASSFSGNTEAFF
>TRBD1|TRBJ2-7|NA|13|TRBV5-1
TGCGCCAGCAACAGGGGTACCTCCTACGAGCAGTACTTC
CASNRGTSYEQYF
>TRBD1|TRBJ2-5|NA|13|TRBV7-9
TGTGCCAGCAGCACAGGGGCGAGGGAGACCCAGTACTTC
CASSTGARETQYF
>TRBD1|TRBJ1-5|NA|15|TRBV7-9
TGTGCCAGCAGCCCGGGGACAGTCCGGAATCAGCCCCAGCATTTT
CASSPGTVRNQPQHF
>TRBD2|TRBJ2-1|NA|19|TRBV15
TGTGCCACCAGCAGAGGTCTAGCGGGACCCTTGGTCCCCTACAATGAGCAGTTCTTC
CATSRGLAGPLVPYNEQFF
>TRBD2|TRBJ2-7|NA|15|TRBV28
TGTGCCAGCAGTTTTGGTCCAGCGGGAGGGTACGAGCAGTACTTC
CASSFGPAGGYEQYF
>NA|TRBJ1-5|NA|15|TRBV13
TGTGCCAGCAGCGCCTGCTCAGATAGCAATCAGCCCCAGAATTTT
CASSACSDSNQPQNF
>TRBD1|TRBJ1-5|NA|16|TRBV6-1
TGTGCCAGCAGTGAATGGGAGATAAACAGGGGTCAGCCCCAGCATTTT
CASSEWEINRGQPQHF
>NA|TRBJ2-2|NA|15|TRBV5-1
TGCGCCAGCAGCTTGGACGGAGGAAACCCCGGGGAGCTGTTTTTT
CASSLDGGNPGELFF
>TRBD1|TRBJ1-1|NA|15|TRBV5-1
TGCGCCAGCAGCCCGGACAGGGGGCGGGACACTGAAGCTTTCTTT
CASSPDRGRDTEAFF
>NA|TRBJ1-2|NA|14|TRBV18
TGTGCCAGCTCACCAACCAACTGGGCCTATGGCTACACCTTC
CASSPTNWAYGYTF
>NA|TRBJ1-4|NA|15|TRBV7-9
TGTGCCAGCAGCTTTGGAGCGGGGAACGATGAAAAACTGTTTTTT
CASSFGAGNDEKLFF
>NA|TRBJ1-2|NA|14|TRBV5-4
NA
CASSFGQGNYGYPF
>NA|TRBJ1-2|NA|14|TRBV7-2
TGTGCCAGCAGCCTGGCCCGGGGGGGTTATGGCTACACCTTC
CASSLARGGYGYTF
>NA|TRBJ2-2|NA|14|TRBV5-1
TGCGCCAGCAGCAGGGGTTCGAACACCGGGGAGCTGTTTTTT
CASSRGSNTGELFF
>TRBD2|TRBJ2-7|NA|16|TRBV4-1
TGCGCCAGCAGCCAAGAACCGGGACTAGCGGGGGGAAGGCAGTACTTC
CASSQEPGLAGGRQYF